The 28 T cell receptor beta chains reported below all come from one sample, sequenced in a study of blood T cells in healthy people across ages. A sample-barcoded 5' primer and a J-beta primer mix were used in a second PCR of roughly 6 to 11 cycles. Via MiXCR, TCRdb re-called the 5' RACE reads, giving one row per CDR3 protein. The profile shows approximately 1.5 million distinct CDR3 sequences, 30% to 40% of them singletons. Sequencing was done on a sample of blood. Every receptor here comes from a woman aged 25-40 years in good health.

This chain joins TRBV7-9 and TRBJ2-5, with 11 bases aligning to TRBD2. Germline CDR1 reads SEHNR; CDR2 reads FQNEAQ (reference sequence). The CDR3 sequence is 16 residues long. After removal of 6 bases from V and 1 base from J, the junction contained 7 bases not matched to a gene. The CDR3: CASRRFLAGGQETQYF. The DNA of the CDR3 is TGTGCCAGCAGGCGATTCCTAGCGGGGGGCCAAGAGACCCAGTACTTC.

This chain connects TRBV20-1 to TRBJ2-7; a weak D match, TRBD1 (6 bases). The CDR3 runs 15 residues. Trimming shortened V by 0 bases and J by 2 bases, and 14 bases separated the two germline ends. Germline assignment: CDR1 DFQATT and CDR2 SNEGSKA (reference sequence). The CDR3 region is CSARDRRGQTYEQYF. The CDR3, as DNA: TGCAGTGCTAGAGATCGCCGCGGACAGACCTACGAGCAGTACTTC.

This clonotype was counted only a few times. V and J are TRBV20-1 and TRBJ2-7; 13 positions agree with TRBD2. The CDR3 runs to 14 residues. The germline gives CDR1 DFQATT, CDR2 SNEGSKA (reference sequence). With 6 bases clipped from V and 4 bases from J, the junction kept 6 bases outside the gene matches. The CDR3 region is CSAGRTSGGYEQYF. In DNA form, the CDR3 reads TGCAGTGCAGGGAGGACTAGCGGGGGATACGAGCAGTACTTC.

This clonotype was seen many times. The chain employs TRBV9 and TRBJ2-1; 9 nucleotides match TRBD2. Trimming took 2 bases from V and 10 from J; bases not matched to a gene: 4. The CDR3 spans 13 residues. CDR1 is SGDLS and CDR2 is YYNGEE in the germline V gene. CDR3 residues: CASSVGGGDEQFF. In DNA, the CDR3 is TGTGCCAGCAGCGTTGGCGGGGGGGACGAGCAGTTCTTC. The full variable domain, rest sourced from reference TRBV9 and TRBJ2-1, is DSGVTQTPKHLITATGQRVTLRCSPRSGDLSVYWYQQSLDQGLQFLIQYYNGEERAKGNILERFSAQQFPDLHSELNLSSLELGDSALYFCASSVGGGDEQFFGPGTRLTVL.

The chain uses TRBV9 and TRBJ1-1; maybe TRBD1 (6 bases). This CDR3 comprises 11 residues. The V end lost 3 bases, the J end lost 9 bases, and 9 bases lay between the germline ends. Germline V lookup: CDR1 SGDLS, CDR2 YYNGEE. This chain's CDR3 is CASSAGQKAFF. The CDR3 bases are TGTGCCAGCAGCGCGGGACAAAAAGCTTTCTTT.

V gene TRBV29-1 combines with J gene TRBJ2-3; no clear D gene. Germline CDR1 is SQVTM and CDR2 is ANQGSEA. The V gene lost 8 bases and the J gene lost 2 bases, with 5 bases spanning the gap. The CDR3 has 10 residues. This CDR3 reads CSMDTDTQYF. CDR3 DNA: TGCAGCATGGACACAGATACGCAGTATTTT.

This clonotype was seen ten or more times. V and J are TRBV27 and TRBJ2-3; D is unresolved. The tail of the sequence fits TRBJ2-5 better, so the J call may be wrong. The germline V gene has CDR1 MNHEY and CDR2 SMNVEV (reference sequence). This CDR3 comprises 12 residues. CDR3 protein: CASSPDGSTQYF. The CDR3, as DNA: TGTGCCAGCAGTCCGGACGGCAGCACCCAGTACTTC.

As DNA, the CDR3 is TGTGCCAGCAGTTACTGGTCCGGGGGCAGGACTGAAGCTTTCTTT. Translation: CASSYWSGGRTEAFF. The chain carries TRBV6-2 or TRBV6-3 and TRBJ1-1; D possibly corresponds to TRBD1 (6 bases). This CDR3 is built from 15 residues. With 1 base removed from V and 5 bases from J, the gap between germline ends came to 14 bases. Per germline, CDR1 MNHEY and CDR2 SVGEGT.

In regard to this clonotype: It may be a read error: a sequence one base away is much more abundant. This sequence joins TRBV7-9 and TRBJ2-7, with D perhaps given as TRBD1 or TRBD2 (5 bases each). CDR1 and CDR2 from the germline V gene are SEHNR and FQNEAQ (reference sequence). The CDR3 extends over 17 amino acids. V lost 1 base, J lost 2 bases, and 18 bases lay in between. CDR3 sequence reads: CASSLVLVGRGPYEQYF. The CDR3 region has the DNA TGTGCCAGCAGCTTAGTTCTGGTCGGCCGGGGCCCCTACGAGCAGTACTTC.

In this sample, this clonotype turned up many times. The rearrangement links TRBV12-3 or TRBV12-4 to TRBJ2-6; the match to TRBD1 covers 7 bases. V trimming: 3 bases; J trimming: 4 bases; junction bases outside the gene matches: 9. The CDR3 runs 17 residues. For the CDR3, the DNA is TGTGCCAGCAGTTTGGAGAGGGGGCCACGCGGGGCCAACGTCCTGACTTTC. Translating it yields CASSLERGPRGANVLTF.

The chain couples TRBV29-1 to TRBJ2-1, with D possibly called TRBD1 or TRBD2 (6 bases each). This CDR3 is built from 14 residues. V lost 7 bases, J lost 8 bases, and 21 bases lay in between. The V gene's germline CDR1 is SQVTM and CDR2 ANQGSEA. As DNA, the CDR3 is TGCAGCGCCTCTGTGGGGGGCTACCGGGATGAGCAGTTCTTC. It codes for CSASVGGYRDEQFF.

Comments on this clonotype: Germline is not matched at one junction end, which may reflect a read error. The chain uses TRBV5-5 and TRBJ2-1, with D possibly TRBD2 on 5 matching bases. The CDR3 is made up of 15 amino acids. Germline V gene lookup returns CDR1 SGHKS and CDR2 YYEKEE (reference sequence). The CDR3 reads CASSTGVATYNEQVF. The CDR3 DNA sequence: TGTGCCAGCAGCACTGGGGTAGCGACCTACAATGAGCAGGTCTTC.

This clonotype was detected ten times or more. The chain couples TRBV7-9 to TRBJ2-5; D tentatively fits TRBD1 or TRBD2 (5 bases each). V dropped 5 bases and J dropped 0 bases, with 16 bases sitting between them. The CDR3 runs to 16 residues. The germline V gene has CDR1 SEHNR and CDR2 FQNEAQ (reference sequence). The CDR3 region has the DNA TGTGCCAGCAGCGCTGGGGAGACAGTGTACCAAGAGACCCAGTACTTC. This sequence encodes CASSAGETVYQETQYF.

The chain carries TRBV27 and TRBJ2-3; the match to TRBD2 covers 9 bases. The germline V gene encodes CDR1 MNHEY and CDR2 SMNVEV (reference sequence). The CDR3 runs to 13 residues. V shed 9 bases, J shed 4 bases, and the junction held 5 bases outside the gene matches. The CDR3 here is CASSSGVADTQYF. The DNA for the CDR3 is TGTGCCAGTTCTAGCGGGGTGGCAGATACGCAGTATTTT.

This clonotype was seen a single time. The rearrangement links TRBV5-1 to TRBJ1-1; TRBD1 matches at 8 bases. The CDR3 runs to 15 residues. In germline, CDR1 is SGHRS, CDR2 YFSETQ. The V segment lost 5 bases and the J segment 4 bases; nucleotides outside the gene matches: 10. CDR3 sequence (DNA): TGCGCCAGCAGTAACGTTCAGGGGGCGACCACTGAAGCTTTCTTT. Its protein is CASSNVQGATTEAFF.

V and J are TRBV20-1 and TRBJ2-7, with D possibly being TRBD1 (5 bases). The J call is in doubt because the DNA end fits TRBJ2-5 better. CDR3 size: 16 residues. Germline CDR1 reads DFQATT; CDR2 reads SNEGSKA (reference sequence). The CDR3 loop is CSARDIVKGPPETQYF. DNA for the CDR3: TGCAGTGCTAGAGATATAGTGAAGGGGCCCCCGGAGACCCAGTACTTC.

This clonotype was recorded a few times. The V call is TRBV4-1, the J call TRBJ1-2, with 9 bases aligning to TRBD1. J lost 3 bases, V lost 4 bases, and 6 bases had no gene match. Germline assignment: CDR1 MGHRA and CDR2 YSYEKL. This CDR3 has 15 amino acids. CDR3 nucleotides: TGCGCCAGCAGCCGGAGGGACAGGGAATACTATGGCTACACCTTC. Amino acids: CASSRRDREYYGYTF.

This chain joins TRBV14 and TRBJ2-6, with D maybe TRBD2 (6 bases). The CDR3 is made up of 16 amino acids. Germline V gene lookup returns CDR1 SGHDN and CDR2 FVKESK. V was shortened by 4 bases and J by 2 bases, with 12 bases between the two germline ends. The CDR3 DNA sequence: TGTGCCAGCAGCCCGGCGGGGTACACTGGGGCCAACGTCCTGACTTTC. Its translation is CASSPAGYTGANVLTF.

The rearrangement links TRBV29-1 to TRBJ2-1; 10 bases line up with TRBD2. This CDR3 has 14 amino acids. Germline-derived CDR1 and CDR2 are SQVTM and ANQGSEA. After removal of 7 bases from V and 7 bases from J, the junction contained 10 bases not matched to a gene. CDR3 DNA: TGCAGCGGGTACTCTAGCGGGAGCGGAAATGAGCAGTTCTTC. This codes for CSGYSSGSGNEQFF.

V and J are TRBV29-1 and TRBJ2-5; 7 nucleotides line up with TRBD2. The ends lost 7 bases at V and 0 bases at J; junction bases unmatched: 14. The CDR3 sequence is 16 residues long. CDR1 is SQVTM, CDR2 ANQGSEA, per germline. The CDR3 region has the DNA TGCAGCGCCGCCGATTGGGGGGGAAGGGACCAAGAGACCCAGTACTTC. Translating gives CSAADWGGRDQETQYF.

The CDR3 sequence is CASSGTSYYNEQFF. The CDR3 coding sequence is TGTGCCAGCAGCGGCACTAGCTACTACAATGAGCAGTTCTTC. The chain links TRBV9 to TRBJ2-1, with TRBD2 as a possible D gene (6 bases). CDR1 SGDLS and CDR2 YYNGEE come from the germline V gene. V lost 3 bases and J lost 3, with 10 bases in between. This CDR3 spans 14 amino acids.

This clonotype occurred many times. This chain joins TRBV4-1 and TRBJ2-3; D gene unclear. Trimming cost V 4 bases and J 6 bases, with 17 bases left between them. This CDR3 comprises 15 residues. The V gene's germline CDR1 is MGHRA and CDR2 YSYEKL. The CDR3 region has the DNA TGCGCCAGCAGCCTCATAATTAGGAGTTGGGATACGCAGTATTTT. It yields the protein CASSLIIRSWDTQYF.

Notes on this clonotype: It is unclear where the CDR3 begins or ends on the DNA, so no DNA is shown, and the CDR3 is as TCRdb lists it. The J gene is TRBJ2-6, the V gene TRBV19. The length of the CDR3 is 15 amino acids, counting both ends. Per the germline V gene, CDR1 is LNHDA and CDR2 is SQIVND (reference sequence). CDR3 region: CASSIWASGANVRTF.

This chain links TRBV4-1 with TRBJ1-1; 7 positions agree with TRBD1. CDR1 is MGHRA and CDR2 is YSYEKL in the germline V gene. This CDR3 spans 14 amino acids. V trimming: 3 bases; J trimming: 2 bases; junction bases outside the gene matches: 3. This chain's CDR3 is CASSQDRSNTEAFF. CDR3 nucleotide sequence: TGCGCCAGCAGCCAGGACAGGAGCAACACTGAAGCTTTCTTT.

This chain connects TRBV5-1 to TRBJ1-4, with no clear D. The CDR3 is 14 residues long. V was pared by 0 bases and J by 4 bases, with 7 bases between. Germline V gene data show CDR1 as SGHRS and CDR2 as YFSETQ. CDR3 sequence reads: CASSLDGRNEKLFF. The CDR3 region has the DNA TGCGCCAGCAGCTTGGACGGCCGTAATGAAAAACTGTTTTTT. The full variable domain, completed using reference TRBV5-1 and TRBJ1-4, is KAGVTQTPRYLIKTRGQQVTLSCSPISGHRSVSWYQQTPGQGLQFLFEYFSETQRNKGNFPGRFSGRQFSNSRSEMNVSTLELGDSALYLCASSLDGRNEKLFFGSGTQLSVL.

The V and J genes are TRBV7-3 and TRBJ2-2; D gene ambiguous. The CDR3 runs to 15 residues. V lost 1 base and J 0 bases, leaving 6 bases between the germline ends. Germline CDR1 reads SGHTA; CDR2 reads FQGTGA. CDR3 sequence: CASSLKTANTGELFF. The CDR3 DNA is TGTGCCAGCAGCTTAAAAACGGCGAACACCGGGGAGCTGTTTTTT. The full variable domain, rest sourced from reference TRBV7-3 and TRBJ2-2, is GAGVSQTPSNKVTEKGKYVELRCDPISGHTALYWYRQSLGQGPEFLIYFQGTGAADDSGLPNDRFFAVRPEGSVSTLKIQRTERGDSAVYLCASSLKTANTGELFFGEGSRLTVL.

This clonotype occurred many times. The chain recombines TRBV29-1 with TRBJ1-1; D is unclear. CDR1 and CDR2 (germline): SQVTM, ANQGSEA. Trimming cost V 4 bases and J 2 bases, with 5 bases left between them. The CDR3 spans 11 residues. The CDR3 DNA is TGCAGCGTTGGCTCTAACACTGAAGCTTTCTTT. It codes for CSVGSNTEAFF.

Ten or more counts support this clonotype. This chain joins TRBV4-1 and TRBJ2-3, with TRBD1 matching over 7 bases. Germline V gives CDR1 MGHRA, CDR2 YSYEKL. With V trimmed by 4 bases and J by 8 bases, 6 bases remained unmatched. CDR3 length: 13 amino acids. The CDR3: CASSPARQGTQYF. CDR3 sequence (DNA): TGCGCCAGCAGCCCCGCCCGACAGGGTACGCAGTATTTT.